The entry that follows covers one T cell receptor (beta chain) sequence. No antigen is known for it. The data were taken from a study of T cell responses to AZD1222 COVID-19 vaccine. General study points: Close to half of spike-specific TCRs reportedly recognize unmutated variant regions.

Germline CDR1 reads MNHNS; CDR2 reads SASEGT. Trimming stripped 1 base from V and 16 bases from J, with 8 bases between. The CDR3 sequence is 11 residues long. Produced via immunoSEQ multiplex PCR; TCRdb's table is partial and in-frame only. This sample's table has about 140,000 clones. V and J are TRBV6-1 and TRBJ1-6; D may be TRBD1 (5 bases). The specimen was peripheral blood. The receptor comes from an adult in good health. In nucleotides, the CDR3 is TGTGCCAGCAGTGAAGGCGGGGGGCTCCACTTT. As protein: CASSEGGGLHF.